One and the same sample provided the 21 T cell receptor beta chains below, sequenced in a study of PD-1 blockade in classical Hodgkin lymphoma. Profiled with immunoSEQ multiplex PCR; TCRdb holds only in-frame clones, not every one. The profile shows approximately 17,000 clones, just under 85% of them singletons. Every patient had relapsed following autologous stem cell transplantation, and cohorts differed in brentuximab vedotin exposure. It was by magnetic negative selection that CD4+ T cells were purified from thawed PBMCs. Material: CD4+ T cells from blood, obtained at baseline. The receptors were sampled from a human donor with classical Hodgkin lymphoma.

V and J are TRBV19 and TRBJ2-3; TRBD2 might be the D (6 bases). This CDR3 region has 15 residues. With 11 bases removed from V and 7 bases from J, the gap between germline ends came to 25 bases. CDR1 is LNHDA, CDR2 SQIVND, per germline (reference sequence). The CDR3 loop reads CAGRYSHSGVYTQYF. CDR3 in DNA: TGTGCCGGGAGGTACTCTCATTCGGGAGTCTATACGCAGTATTTT.

In this sample, this clone turned up once. The gene calls are TRBV5-1 and TRBJ1-1; 7 positions agree with TRBD1. Germline V gene lookup returns CDR1 SGHRS and CDR2 YFSETQ. V was clipped by 0 bases and J by 5 bases; unmatched bases: 10. CDR3 length: 16 residues. CDR3: CASSLEGQVGSTEAFF. CDR3 nucleotides: TGCGCCAGCAGCTTGGAAGGACAGGTGGGAAGTACTGAAGCTTTCTTT.

The chain carries TRBV28 and TRBJ2-3; 8 bases are shared with TRBD1. Germline CDR1 is MDHEN and CDR2 is SYDVKM. The CDR3 loop spans 17 amino acids. The J segment lost 2 bases and the V segment lost 3 bases, leaving 10 bases of the junction unmatched. The CDR3 DNA reads as TGTGCCAGCAGTTTGAGGTCGACAGGGGCCCACACAGATACGCAGTATTTT. It codes for CASSLRSTGAHTDTQYF.

The rearrangement joins TRBV6-6 to TRBJ2-2, with TRBD1 matching 10 bases. CDR3 length: 15 amino acids. The germline gives CDR1 MNHNY, CDR2 SVGAGI (reference sequence). With 10 bases clipped from V and 6 bases from J, the junction kept 11 bases outside the gene matches. CDR3 coding DNA: TGTGCCATACGGTCGGGACAGGGGATACCCGGGGAGCTGTTTTTT. This gives the protein CAIRSGQGIPGELFF.

This rearrangement joins TRBV2 to TRBJ1-1, with D tentatively TRBD1 (6 bases). Germline V gene data show CDR1 as SNHLY and CDR2 as FYNNEI. With 7 bases removed from V and 5 bases from J, the gap between germline ends came to 20 bases. The CDR3 contains 15 residues. CDR3 DNA: TGTGCCAGCACTCTAGATGAGAAGGGGGAAACTGAAGCTTTCTTT. It encodes CASTLDEKGETEAFF.

J is TRBJ2-6 and V is TRBV5-1; 12 nucleotides match TRBD1. Per germline, CDR1 SGHRS and CDR2 YFSETQ. This CDR3 has 18 amino acids. V was pared by 6 bases and J by 0 bases, with 7 bases of the junction left unmatched. The CDR3: CASISGTGGTSGANVLTF. As DNA, the CDR3 is TGCGCCAGCATCTCCGGGACAGGGGGCACCTCTGGGGCCAACGTCCTGACTTTC.

The V gene is TRBV5-1, the J gene TRBJ2-7; TRBD1 matches at 7 bases. Trimming cost V 4 bases and J 1 base; bases outside gene matches: 8. The CDR3 has 15 residues. Germline V gene sequence: CDR1 SGHRS, CDR2 YFSETQ. For the CDR3, the DNA is TGCGCCAGCAGCAGGCGAGGGGACAGTTCCTACGAGCAGTACTTC. As protein: CASSRRGDSSYEQYF.

The table lists this clone with a few counts. The chain employs TRBV6-6 and TRBJ1-5; possibly TRBD1 for D (5 bases). The CDR3 is made up of 16 amino acids. V was pared by 4 bases and J by 6 bases, with 19 bases between. CDR1 is MNHNY, CDR2 SVGAGI, per germline (reference sequence). This CDR3 reads CASSSLQGARVQPQHF. The CDR3 DNA follows: TGTGCCAGCAGTTCCCTTCAGGGTGCTAGGGTTCAGCCCCAGCATTTT.

The table lists this clone with a count of one. The chain uses TRBV4-2 and TRBJ1-1; weak D call: TRBD1 (5 bases). Trimming removed 0 bases from V and 8 bases from J, with 16 bases in between. Germline values: CDR1 LGHNA, CDR2 YNFKEQ. The length of the CDR3 is 15 residues. CDR3 sequence: CASSQDVGLQNEAFF. As DNA, the CDR3 is TGTGCCAGCAGCCAAGATGTGGGGCTCCAGAACGAAGCTTTCTTT.

The gene calls are TRBV7-2 and TRBJ1-1, with a possible D match to TRBD1 (6 bases). From germline, CDR1 is SGHTA and CDR2 FQGNSA. The CDR3 covers 13 residues. Trimming shortened V by 4 bases and J by 1 base, and 7 bases separated the two germline ends. Written as DNA, the CDR3 is TGTGCCAGCAGCTGGGGGGCGAACACTGAAGCTTTCTTT. Protein sequence: CASSWGANTEAFF. The full variable domain, completed using reference TRBV7-2 and TRBJ1-1, is GAGVSQSPSNKVTEKGKDVELRCDPISGHTALYWYRQSLGQGLEFLIYFQGNSAPDKSGLPSDRFSAERTGGSVSTLTIQRTQQEDSAVYLCASSWGANTEAFFGQGTRLTVV.

The J gene is TRBJ2-2, the V gene TRBV18; D possibly corresponds to TRBD2 (5 bases). V shed 3 bases and J shed 3 bases, with 14 bases lying between them. CDR1 and CDR2 from the germline V gene are KGHSH and LQKENI. The CDR3 is 16 amino acids. This CDR3 is CASSPEGSVYTGELFF. CDR3 nucleotides: TGTGCCAGCTCACCCGAGGGTTCCGTTTACACCGGGGAGCTGTTTTTT.

The chain employs TRBV7-2 and TRBJ2-5; maybe TRBD1 (6 bases). V lost 0 bases and J 4 bases, leaving 15 bases between the germline ends. This CDR3 is built from 16 residues. Germline V CDR1 and CDR2: SGHTA, FQGNSA. The CDR3 DNA is TGTGCCAGCAGCTTAGCGCGAGGGGGTGGTAGAGAGACCCAGTACTTC. As protein: CASSLARGGGRETQYF.

This sequence joins TRBV5-1 and TRBJ1-2, with 7 bases identical to TRBD1. This CDR3 is built from 14 residues. Per the germline V gene, CDR1 is SGHRS and CDR2 is YFSETQ. The J segment lost 2 bases and the V segment lost 0 bases, leaving 1 base of the junction unmatched. CDR3 DNA sequence: TGCGCCAGCAGCTTGGCGACAGGGAACTATGGCTACACCTTC. This codes for CASSLATGNYGYTF.

V and J are TRBV6-5 and TRBJ2-7, with D possibly TRBD2 on 6 matching bases. The CDR3 runs to 14 residues. Germline V gene sequence: CDR1 MNHEY, CDR2 SVGAGI. Trimming left V 7 bases short and J 3 bases short, with 16 bases between. The CDR3 region is CASMGAGRDYEQYF. In DNA, the CDR3 is TGTGCCAGCATGGGCGCGGGGCGCGACTACGAGCAGTACTTC.

The J gene is TRBJ2-5, the V gene TRBV10-3, with a weak D call TRBD1 (6 bases). The germline V gene encodes CDR1 ENHRY and CDR2 SYGVKD. The CDR3 consists of 14 residues. Trimming cost V 10 bases and J 1 base, with 16 bases left between them. The CDR3 loop is CATSFGQIQETQYF. The CDR3 bases are TGTGCCACATCTTTTGGACAGATCCAAGAGACCCAGTACTTC.

The chain employs TRBV9 and TRBJ2-3; tentatively, D is TRBD1 or TRBD2 (5 bases each). V lost 0 bases and J lost 1, with 15 bases in between. Germline CDR1 SGDLS, CDR2 YYNGEE. CDR3 length: 17 amino acids. The CDR3 reads CASSVGVGARGTDTQYF. CDR3 bases: TGTGCCAGCAGCGTAGGGGTCGGGGCCAGAGGCACAGATACGCAGTATTTT.

The chain carries TRBV5-1 and TRBJ1-5; the D is unclear. CDR1 and CDR2 (germline): SGHRS, YFSETQ. The CDR3 runs to 17 residues. Deletions cut 4 bases from V and 8 bases from J, with 25 bases between. CDR3 sequence: CASSPGWARRGREPQHF. The CDR3 DNA reads TGCGCCAGCAGCCCCGGATGGGCCCGCCGCGGGCGTGAGCCCCAGCATTTT.

This rearrangement joins TRBV28 to TRBJ2-5; 7 bases agree with TRBD1. Germline CDR1 is MDHEN and CDR2 is SYDVKM. This CDR3 is built from 12 residues. Losses at the gene ends were 6 bases for V and 3 bases for J; bases not matched to a gene: 1. For the CDR3, the DNA is TGTGCCAGCAGAACAGGGGAAGAGACCCAGTACTTC. Amino acids: CASRTGEETQYF.

The chain has TRBV15 and TRBJ1-2, with D perhaps TRBD1 (5 bases). Per germline, CDR1 LNHNV and CDR2 YYDKDF (reference sequence). V was trimmed by 8 bases and J by 0 bases, leaving 13 bases between them. The CDR3 covers 14 residues. CDR3 protein: CATSRDRTNYGYTF. DNA of the CDR3: TGTGCCACCTCCCGGGACCGAACTAACTATGGCTACACCTTC.

V is TRBV5-1 and J is TRBJ2-5, with 16 nucleotides matching TRBD2. After removal of 3 bases from V and 5 bases from J, the junction contained 7 bases not matched to a gene. Germline CDR1 is SGHRS and CDR2 is YFSETQ. The CDR3 contains 17 residues. The CDR3 DNA reads as TGCGCCAGCAGCTCCGGGACTAGCGGGGGGGCTTACGAGACCCAGTACTTC. Translating gives CASSSGTSGGAYETQYF.

The chain links TRBV18 to TRBJ2-5; D gene unclear. Per germline, CDR1 KGHSH and CDR2 LQKENI. The germline V and J ends were trimmed by 5 bases and 2 bases, with 6 bases remaining between them. The CDR3 consists of 12 residues. CDR3: CASSGQQETQYF. The DNA for the CDR3 is TGTGCCAGCTCAGGGCAGCAAGAGACCCAGTACTTC.